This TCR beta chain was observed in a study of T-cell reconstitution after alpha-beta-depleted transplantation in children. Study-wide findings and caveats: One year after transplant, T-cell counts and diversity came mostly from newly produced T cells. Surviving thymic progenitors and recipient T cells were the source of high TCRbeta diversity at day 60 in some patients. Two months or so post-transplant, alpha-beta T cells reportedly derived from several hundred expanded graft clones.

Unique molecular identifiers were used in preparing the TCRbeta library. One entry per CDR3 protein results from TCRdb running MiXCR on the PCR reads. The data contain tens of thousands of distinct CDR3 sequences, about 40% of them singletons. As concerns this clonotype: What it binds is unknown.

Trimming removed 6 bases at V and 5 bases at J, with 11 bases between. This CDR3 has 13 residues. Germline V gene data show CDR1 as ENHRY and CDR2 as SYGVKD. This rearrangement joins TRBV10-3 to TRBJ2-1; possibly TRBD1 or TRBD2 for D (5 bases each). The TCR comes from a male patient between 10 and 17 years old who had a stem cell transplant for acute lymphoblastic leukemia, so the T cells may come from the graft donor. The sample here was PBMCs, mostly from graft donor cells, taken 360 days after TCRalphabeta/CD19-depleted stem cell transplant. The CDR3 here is CAISRGADNEQFF. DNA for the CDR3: TGTGCCATCAGCCGAGGGGCCGACAATGAGCAGTTCTTC.